The sequence of this TCR beta chain was determined in a study of blood T cell repertoires in COVID-19. Turning to the study itself: The United States, Italy and Spain supplied acute and convalescent COVID-19 samples.

As handled by the study authors: From reference gene primer amplification, estimates of nucleated cell counts were derived. TCRdb's copy holds only in-frame clones and misses some; the assay was immunoSEQ multiplex PCR. The DNA was the basis for D and trimming; V, J and clone size are from that table. The data show about 300,000 clones, with roughly 82% seen just once and 1.6% held by the top ten. The sample consisted of peripheral blood. The sequence came from a woman aged 45-65 years with acute or convalescent COVID-19.

The CDR3 DNA follows: TGTGCCAGCACCCCGGGGACAGGGGGCGCGGGCCAGCCCCAGCATTTT. Translated, it gives CASTPGTGGAGQPQHF. The rearrangement links TRBV6-2 or TRBV6-3 to TRBJ1-5; 12 bases agree with TRBD1. With V trimmed by 7 bases and J by 7 bases, 11 bases remained unmatched. This CDR3 contains 16 residues. Germline V CDR1 and CDR2: MNHEY, SVGEGT.